This entry lists 6 T cell receptor beta chains sequenced from one sample in a study of metastatic and nonmetastatic thyroid tumors. TCRdb re-analyzed the PCR reads using MiXCR. The top ten clones hold 3% to 5% of a sample with 13,000 or so clones, 29% of them seen once. Thyroid surgery took place with no prior treatment in any patient. Sequenced material: blood. These receptor sequences come from a female donor with papillary thyroid cancer or a benign thyroid nodule (not recorded which). Some clones in this sample may be carry-over from other donors' samples.

This clone is medium-sized by share. The chain has TRBV5-1 and TRBJ1-6; TRBD1 agrees at 8 bases. The CDR3 extends over 13 amino acids. Germline V gene lookup returns CDR1 SGHRS and CDR2 YFSETQ. With 0 bases clipped from V and 15 bases from J, the junction kept 5 bases outside the gene matches. The DNA for the CDR3 is TGCGCCAGCAGCTTGGACAGGGGGAACCTCCTCCACTTT. It yields the protein CASSLDRGNLLHF.

In regard to this clone: An end of the junction does not agree with germline; a read error may underlie this. This chain uses TRBV12-3 or TRBV12-4 with TRBJ1-1; D is undetermined. The CDR3 covers 11 residues. The CDR3 spells CARAMGTDAFF. Here the CDR3 DNA reads TGTGCCAGGGCTATGGGCACTGATGCTTTCTTT.

This clone was recorded at least ten times. The rearrangement joins TRBV9 to TRBJ2-5; TRBD1 matches 8 bases. J was trimmed by 5 bases and V by 0 bases; bases with no gene match: 9. Germline CDR1 reads SGDLS; CDR2 reads YYNGEE. There are 16 residues in the CDR3. DNA of the CDR3: TGTGCCAGCAGCGTAGAGACAGGGGCAAGGGGGGAGACCCAGTACTTC. Encoded protein: CASSVETGARGETQYF.

This clone ranks as medium-sized. This chain links TRBV14 with TRBJ2-7; no reliable D call. Trimming left V 1 base short and J 1 base short, with 11 bases between. The CDR3 is made up of 15 amino acids. Germline assignment: CDR1 SGHDN and CDR2 FVKESK. DNA for the CDR3: TGTGCCAGCAGCCAAGGGCGACTTGGATCCTACGAGCAGTACTTC. It yields the protein CASSQGRLGSYEQYF.

In its sample, this clone was seen many times. The rearrangement joins TRBV10-2 to TRBJ2-3, with 13 positions matching TRBD2. V gave up 6 bases and J gave up 5 bases; unmatched junction bases: 2. The CDR3 runs 14 residues. The germline V gene has CDR1 WSHSY and CDR2 SAAADI. The CDR3: CASRLAGGIDTQYF. The DNA for the CDR3 is TGCGCCAGCAGACTAGCGGGGGGGATAGATACGCAGTATTTT.

This chain links TRBV3-1 with TRBJ1-2; possibly TRBD1 for D (6 bases). The germline V gene encodes CDR1 LGHDT and CDR2 YNNKEL (reference sequence). CDR3 size: 16 residues. V shed 2 bases and J shed 3 bases, with 16 bases lying between them. CDR3 sequence: CASSQFPGDGYYGYTF. Here the CDR3 DNA reads TGTGCCAGCAGCCAATTCCCAGGGGACGGCTACTATGGCTACACCTTC.